This T cell receptor (beta chain) was captured in a study of T-cell memory formation after mild COVID-19. Trimming cost V 2 bases and J 6 bases, with 7 bases left between them. CDR3 size: 13 residues. Germline lookup yields CDR1 MNHEY and CDR2 SVGAGI. TCRdb reprocessed the 5' RACE reads via MiXCR and lists one record per CDR3 protein. Here the sample spans some 49,000 distinct CDR3 sequences, 25% to 35% being singletons. The chain employs TRBV6-5 and TRBJ2-2; D is uncertain. The specimen was PBMCs or a T cell subset sorted from them (not recorded which). The receptor was derived from a man aged 18 to 29 who had mild COVID-19 (a few samples of this study predate the infection). Cell type and time point are not known. This CDR3 is CASSYSSAGELFF. The CDR3 region has the DNA TGTGCCAGCAGTTACAGTTCTGCCGGGGAGCTGTTTTTT.